The 29 T cell receptor beta chains below all came from one sample that was sequenced in a study of CD8+ T cells in alopecia areata. After isolation, RNA underwent reverse transcription to generate cDNA as the sequencing template. Method: immunoSEQ multiplex PCR; TCRdb's copy keeps in-frame clones and lacks some. In the table there are 150,000 to 200,000 clones, more than 60% of which are singletons. The specimen comprised CD4+ T cells sorted from blood, sampled at week 0. The source is a human donor with alopecia areata.

The chain joins TRBV30 to TRBJ1-5; D unresolved. This CDR3 region has 13 residues. CDR1 is GTSNPN and CDR2 is SVGIG in the germline V gene (reference sequence). V dropped 5 bases and J dropped 3 bases, with 11 bases sitting between them. In DNA, the CDR3 is TGTGCCTGGTCGTTCGGGTTCAATCAGCCCCAGCATTTT. This encodes CAWSFGFNQPQHF.

The chain recombines TRBV29-1 with TRBJ1-5; no definite D call. V was clipped by 5 bases and J by 2 bases, with 19 bases between them. Germline CDR1 reads SQVTM; CDR2 reads ANQGSEA. CDR3 length: 16 amino acids. CDR3 sequence reads: CSVLTRLDGGNQPQHF. The CDR3 nucleotides are TGCAGCGTTCTTACCCGATTAGACGGCGGCAATCAGCCCCAGCATTTT.

CDR3 sequence (DNA): TGTGCCAGCAGCTTGGGCCGTCTCGAGCAGTACTTC. Translation gives CASSLGRLEQYF. V is TRBV5-6 and J is TRBJ2-7; D gene ambiguous. CDR3 length: 12 amino acids. The V gene's germline CDR1 is SGHDT and CDR2 YYEEEE. V lost 0 bases, J lost 6 bases, and 7 bases lay in between.

The rearrangement links TRBV29-1 to TRBJ2-1, with 8 bases aligning to TRBD2. This CDR3 comprises 15 residues. V lost 3 bases to trimming and J lost 5 bases; unmatched junction nucleotides: 9. Germline loops: CDR1 SQVTM, CDR2 ANQGSEA. CDR3 region: CSVELGGGPNNEQFF. The CDR3 bases are TGCAGCGTTGAGCTCGGGGGGGGGCCGAACAATGAGCAGTTCTTC.

The rearrangement uses TRBV9 and TRBJ2-3, with a tentative D call TRBD1 (5 bases). There are 13 residues in the CDR3. Germline CDR1 reads SGDLS; CDR2 reads YYNGEE. V shed 2 bases and J shed 4 bases, with 8 bases lying between them. The CDR3 nucleotides are TGTGCCAGCAGCGTTCAGGGCGCAGATACGCAGTATTTT. Translating gives CASSVQGADTQYF.

This clone was recorded a few times. The chain has TRBV29-1 and TRBJ2-1; 9 bases are shared with TRBD1. The germline CDR1 and CDR2 sequences are SQVTM and ANQGSEA. The junction had 4 bases not matched to a gene; V was cut back by 2 bases and J by 2 bases. The CDR3 spans 15 residues. The CDR3: CSVERQGGPYNEQFF. The CDR3 DNA is TGCAGCGTTGAAAGACAGGGGGGACCCTACAATGAGCAGTTCTTC.

This clone was seen a handful of times. The chain joins TRBV30 to TRBJ2-2, with 11 nucleotides matching TRBD2. Losses at the gene ends were 0 bases for V and 0 bases for J; bases not matched to a gene: 0. There are 16 residues in the CDR3. CDR1 and CDR2 from the germline V gene are GTSNPN and SVGIG (reference sequence). CDR3 nucleotide sequence: TGTGCCTGGAGTGTACTAGCGGGGGCGAACACCGGGGAGCTGTTTTTT. Protein product: CAWSVLAGANTGELFF. Looking up the rest from reference TRBV30 and TRBJ2-2 gives the full variable domain: SQTIHQWPATLVQPVGSPLSLECTVEGTSNPNLYWYRQAAGRGLQLLFYSVGIGQISSEVPQNLSASRPQDRQFILSSKKLLLSDSGFYLCAWSVLAGANTGELFFGEGSRLTVL.

The chain combines TRBV29-1 with TRBJ1-1; TRBD1 aligns across 8 bases. V shed 3 bases and J 3 bases; nucleotides not matched to a gene: 6. In germline, CDR1 is SQVTM, CDR2 ANQGSEA. The CDR3 spans 14 residues. CDR3 nucleotide sequence: TGCAGCGTTGATCCCAGGGGGCGAGACACTGAAGCTTTCTTT. Protein: CSVDPRGRDTEAFF.

A single count supports this clone. This chain uses TRBV29-1 with TRBJ1-1; D is unresolved. The CDR3 is made up of 13 amino acids. The germline gives CDR1 SQVTM, CDR2 ANQGSEA. The V gene lost 1 base and the J gene lost 1 base, with 7 bases spanning the gap. The DNA of the CDR3 is TGCAGCGTTGAAGTCCCACCGAACACTGAAGCTTTCTTT. Amino acid sequence: CSVEVPPNTEAFF. The entire variable domain, with the rest obtained from reference TRBV29-1 and TRBJ1-1, is as follows: SAVISQKPSRDICQRGTSLTIQCQVDSQVTMMFWYRQQPGQSLTLIATANQGSEATYESGFVIDKFPISRPNLTFSTLTVSNMSPEDSSIYLCSVEVPPNTEAFFGQGTRLTVV.

The count of this clone is one. V and J are TRBV7-2 and TRBJ1-1; no definite D call. This CDR3 spans 13 amino acids. Germline values: CDR1 SGHTA, CDR2 FQGNSA. With 5 bases removed from V and 3 bases from J, the gap between germline ends came to 10 bases. CDR3 bases: TGTGCCAGCAGCGCAGGAGGTGACACTGAAGCTTTCTTT. It is translated as CASSAGGDTEAFF.

In regard to this clone: Within the sample, other DNA sequences also encode this same CDR3. The chain joins TRBV4-3 to TRBJ1-2; 7 bases align to TRBD1. The CDR3 runs to 15 residues. Per germline, CDR1 LGHNA and CDR2 YSLEER. Trimming cost V 4 bases and J 0 bases; bases outside gene matches: 5. The CDR3 coding sequence is TGCGCCAGCAGCCCTGGGACAGTGACTAACTATGGCTACACCTTC. Translating gives CASSPGTVTNYGYTF.

The chain is built from TRBV29-1 and TRBJ2-3, with D perhaps being TRBD1 or TRBD2 (5 bases each). Trimming took 2 bases from V and 7 from J, leaving 16 bases between them. This CDR3 contains 14 residues. CDR1 is SQVTM and CDR2 is ANQGSEA in the germline V gene. The CDR3 loop reads CSVEKGTVGYTQYF. In nucleotides, the CDR3 is TGCAGCGTTGAAAAGGGGACGGTAGGATATACGCAGTATTTT.

The chain couples TRBV27 to TRBJ2-1, with 8 bases identical to TRBD1. With V trimmed by 6 bases and J by 4 bases, 11 bases remained unmatched. This CDR3 is 16 amino acids long. Germline CDR1 and CDR2: MNHEY and SMNVEV (reference sequence). The CDR3, as DNA: TGTGCCAGCAGACCCCGCCGGGACAGGTTATACAATGAGCAGTTCTTC. Protein sequence: CASRPRRDRLYNEQFF.

This chain connects TRBV5-1 to TRBJ2-7, with D tentatively TRBD1 or TRBD2 (6 bases each). CDR3 length: 15 amino acids. CDR1 and CDR2 from the germline V gene are SGHRS and YFSETQ. The V end was cut by 4 bases, the J end by 0 bases, with 14 bases between. The CDR3, as DNA: TGCGCCAGCAGCCTTCCAGGGGACTCCTCCTACGAGCAGTACTTC. Its translation is CASSLPGDSSYEQYF. The variable domain in full, completed from reference TRBV5-1 and TRBJ2-7, reads KAGVTQTPRYLIKTRGQQVTLSCSPISGHRSVSWYQQTPGQGLQFLFEYFSETQRNKGNFPGRFSGRQFSNSRSEMNVSTLELGDSALYLCASSLPGDSSYEQYFGPGTRLTVT.

The chain combines TRBV5-1 with TRBJ2-3; D gene ambiguous. CDR1 and CDR2 (germline): SGHRS, YFSETQ. The ends were cut back, 4 bases at V and 0 bases at J, with 12 bases in the middle. The CDR3 length is 15 residues. The CDR3 nucleotides read TGCGCCAGCAGCCTGCTGGGATCTAGCACAGATACGCAGTATTTT. Translating gives CASSLLGSSTDTQYF. The full variable domain, its missing parts supplied by reference TRBV5-1 and TRBJ2-3, is KAGVTQTPRYLIKTRGQQVTLSCSPISGHRSVSWYQQTPGQGLQFLFEYFSETQRNKGNFPGRFSGRQFSNSRSEMNVSTLELGDSALYLCASSLLGSSTDTQYFGPGTRLTVL.

The rearrangement uses TRBV18 and TRBJ2-6, with no clear D. Trimming removed 0 bases at V and 4 bases at J, with 4 bases between. Germline values: CDR1 KGHSH, CDR2 LQKENI. The CDR3 is 14 amino acids. The CDR3 loop is CASSPPGGANVLTF. The CDR3 region has the DNA TGTGCCAGCTCACCACCGGGAGGGGCCAACGTCCTGACTTTC.

The chain uses TRBV19 and TRBJ1-6, with D possibly being TRBD1 (5 bases). Trimming took 6 bases from V and 4 from J, leaving 13 bases between them. The germline V gene encodes CDR1 LNHDA and CDR2 SQIVND (reference sequence). The CDR3 consists of 15 residues. Here the CDR3 DNA reads TGTGCCAGTAGAGGACCGGGACCGTATAATTCACCCCTCCACTTT. This translates into CASRGPGPYNSPLHF.

The rearrangement joins TRBV2 to TRBJ2-3, with 9 bases that match TRBD2. The CDR3 totals 18 residues. Germline CDR1 and CDR2: SNHLY and FYNNEI. Unmatched junction bases numbered 13, after V lost 5 bases and J lost 1 base. The CDR3 DNA follows: TGTGCCAGCAGTCCCTCGGAGGGGGCTAGCGGGGGCACAGATACGCAGTATTTT. This sequence encodes CASSPSEGASGGTDTQYF.

This CDR3 reads CSVALFDAEAFF. DNA for the CDR3: TGCAGCGTTGCCCTATTCGACGCTGAAGCTTTCTTT. This chain uses TRBV29-1 with TRBJ1-1; no firm D call. The V and J ends lost 4 bases and 6 bases respectively, with 12 bases between them. The CDR3 is made up of 12 amino acids. The germline CDR1 and CDR2 sequences are SQVTM and ANQGSEA.

The chain recombines TRBV25-1 with TRBJ2-7; D tentatively fits TRBD1 or TRBD2 (5 bases each). CDR3 length equals 15 residues. V shed 3 bases and J shed 3 bases, with 15 bases lying between them. Germline V gene data show CDR1 as MGHDK and CDR2 as SYGVNS. The DNA for the CDR3 is TGTGCCAGCAGTGAGACGGGACCGAACCACTACGAGCAGTACTTC. Protein product: CASSETGPNHYEQYF.

Only one count was recorded for this clone. The chain combines TRBV13 with TRBJ2-1; a possible D gene is TRBD2 (7 bases). V was pared by 4 bases and J by 5 bases, with 15 bases between. The V gene's germline CDR1 is PRHDT and CDR2 FYEKMQ (reference sequence). The CDR3 length is 15 residues. CDR3 nucleotide sequence: TGTGCCAGCAGCTCGCGACGAGGGGGGGACAATGAGCAGTTCTTC. Protein sequence: CASSSRRGGDNEQFF.

In its sample, this clone was seen a few times. The chain combines TRBV6-1 with TRBJ1-2, with TRBD1 as a possible D gene (5 bases). The V end lost 1 base, the J end lost 2 bases, and 8 bases lay between the germline ends. The CDR3 covers 14 residues. Germline lookup yields CDR1 MNHNS and CDR2 SASEGT. The CDR3 loop is CASSEGTSNYGYTF. CDR3 nucleotides: TGTGCCAGCAGTGAAGGGACAAGCAACTATGGCTACACCTTC.

In its sample, this clone was seen a few times. The chain has TRBV16 and TRBJ1-2; D gene uncertain. Germline V CDR1 and CDR2: KGHSY, FQNENV. V gave up 0 bases and J gave up 5 bases, with 4 bases separating them. The CDR3 has 12 residues. CDR3 sequence: CASSQSAYGYTF. CDR3 bases: TGTGCCAGCAGCCAATCCGCGTATGGCTACACCTTC.

The chain uses TRBV25-1 and TRBJ2-7, with D maybe TRBD2 (5 bases). The CDR3 extends over 13 amino acids. V lost 1 base and J 2 bases, leaving 6 bases between the germline ends. Germline V gene sequence: CDR1 MGHDK, CDR2 SYGVNS. CDR3 DNA sequence: TGTGCCAGCAGTGAATCCGGGGCCTACGAGCAGTACTTC. This encodes CASSESGAYEQYF.

The chain uses TRBV5-1 and TRBJ2-7; D might be TRBD1 or TRBD2, each matching 5 bases. In germline, CDR1 is SGHRS, CDR2 YFSETQ. Trimming pared 4 bases from V and 3 bases from J, leaving 14 bases between. The CDR3 has 14 amino acids. CDR3 sequence (DNA): TGCGCCAGCAGCGCAGGGAGCCGGGACTACGAGCAGTACTTC. Translation gives CASSAGSRDYEQYF.

The chain employs TRBV30 and TRBJ2-2; D is uncertain. V lost 0 bases, J lost 3 bases, and 14 bases lay in between. This CDR3 is built from 16 residues. Germline loops: CDR1 GTSNPN, CDR2 SVGIG (reference sequence). CDR3 nucleotides: TGTGCCTGGAGTGTATGGGCAGCGTGGGACACCGGGGAGCTGTTTTTT. Its protein product is CAWSVWAAWDTGELFF.

The chain carries TRBV29-1 and TRBJ2-2, with D maybe TRBD1 (6 bases). Trimming shortened V by 6 bases and J by 0 bases, and 14 bases separated the two germline ends. Germline-derived CDR1 and CDR2 are SQVTM and ANQGSEA. The CDR3 sequence is 15 residues long. The CDR3 nucleotides read TGCAGCGTCCCCAGGGGCGGCGCGAACACCGGGGAGCTGTTTTTT. Amino acid sequence: CSVPRGGANTGELFF.

This clone was counted between two and nine times. The V gene is TRBV6-5, the J gene TRBJ2-5; D possibly corresponds to TRBD1 (6 bases). Per germline, CDR1 MNHEY and CDR2 SVGAGI. Trimming shortened V by 5 bases and J by 5 bases, and 15 bases separated the two germline ends. The CDR3 has 14 residues. As DNA, the CDR3 is TGTGCCAGCAGTCGGACAGCCAATTCGGAGACCCAGTACTTC. This encodes CASSRTANSETQYF.

The chain employs TRBV30 and TRBJ2-5, with TRBD1 matching over 8 bases. The CDR3 has 13 amino acids. V shed 4 bases, J shed 1 base, and the junction held 2 bases outside the gene matches. Germline V gene lookup returns CDR1 GTSNPN and CDR2 SVGIG (reference sequence). As DNA, the CDR3 is TGTGCCTGGACAGGGGGCTTCCAAGAGACCCAGTACTTC. Its protein product is CAWTGGFQETQYF. Filled out from reference TRBV30 and TRBJ2-5, the complete variable domain reads SQTIHQWPATLVQPVGSPLSLECTVEGTSNPNLYWYRQAAGRGLQLLFYSVGIGQISSEVPQNLSASRPQDRQFILSSKKLLLSDSGFYLCAWTGGFQETQYFGPGTRLLVL.